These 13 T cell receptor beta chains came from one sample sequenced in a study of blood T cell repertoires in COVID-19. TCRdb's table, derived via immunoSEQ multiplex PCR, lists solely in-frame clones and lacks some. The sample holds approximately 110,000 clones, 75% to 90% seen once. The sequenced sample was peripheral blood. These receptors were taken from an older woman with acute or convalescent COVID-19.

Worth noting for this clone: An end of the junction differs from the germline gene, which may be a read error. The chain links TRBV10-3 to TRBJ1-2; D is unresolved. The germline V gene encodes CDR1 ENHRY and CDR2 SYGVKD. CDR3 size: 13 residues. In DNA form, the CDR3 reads TGTGCCATCAGTGAGTCCATCCTCTATCGCTACACCTTC. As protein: CAISESILYRYTF.

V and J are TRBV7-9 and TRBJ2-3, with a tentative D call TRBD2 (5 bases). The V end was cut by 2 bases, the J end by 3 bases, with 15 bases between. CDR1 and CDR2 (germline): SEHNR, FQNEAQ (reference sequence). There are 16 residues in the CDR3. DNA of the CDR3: TGTGCCAGCAGCTTAAGGAGCGGTCACGGGACAGATACGCAGTATTTT. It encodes CASSLRSGHGTDTQYF.

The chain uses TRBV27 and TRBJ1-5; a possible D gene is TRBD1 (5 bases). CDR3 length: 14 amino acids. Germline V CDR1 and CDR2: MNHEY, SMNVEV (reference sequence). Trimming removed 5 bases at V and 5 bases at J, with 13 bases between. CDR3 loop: CASSRDLRDQPQHF. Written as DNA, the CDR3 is TGTGCCAGCAGTCGGGACTTACGAGATCAGCCCCAGCATTTT.

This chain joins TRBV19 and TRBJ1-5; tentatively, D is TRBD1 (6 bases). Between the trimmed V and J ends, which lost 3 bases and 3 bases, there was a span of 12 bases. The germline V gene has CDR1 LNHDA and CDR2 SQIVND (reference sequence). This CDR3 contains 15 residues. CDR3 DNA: TGTGCCAGTAGTATCTTAGCAGGGGACAATCAGCCCCAGCATTTT. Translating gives CASSILAGDNQPQHF. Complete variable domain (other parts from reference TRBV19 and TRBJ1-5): DGGITQSPKYLFRKEGQNVTLSCEQNLNHDAMYWYRQDPGQGLRLIYYSQIVNDFQKGDIAEGYSVSREKKESFPLTVTSAQKNPTAFYLCASSILAGDNQPQHFGDGTRLSIL.

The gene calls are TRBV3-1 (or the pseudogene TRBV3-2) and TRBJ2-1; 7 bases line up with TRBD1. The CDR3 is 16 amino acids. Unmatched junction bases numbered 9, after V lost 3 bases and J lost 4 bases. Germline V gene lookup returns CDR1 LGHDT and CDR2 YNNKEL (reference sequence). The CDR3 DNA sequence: TGTGCCAGCAGCCAGGACGCCAGGGGGTTTTACAATGAGCAGTTCTTC. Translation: CASSQDARGFYNEQFF.

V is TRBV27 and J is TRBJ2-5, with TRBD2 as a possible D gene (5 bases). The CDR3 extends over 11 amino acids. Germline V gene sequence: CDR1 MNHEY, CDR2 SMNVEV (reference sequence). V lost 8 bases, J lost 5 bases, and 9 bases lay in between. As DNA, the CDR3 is TGTGCCAGCGGGAGACGGGAGACCCAGTACTTC. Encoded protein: CASGRRETQYF.

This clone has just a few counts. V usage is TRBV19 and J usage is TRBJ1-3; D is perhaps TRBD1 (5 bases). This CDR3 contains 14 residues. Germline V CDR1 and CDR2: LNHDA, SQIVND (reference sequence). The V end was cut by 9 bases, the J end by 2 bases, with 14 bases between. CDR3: CASIAQGTGNTIYF. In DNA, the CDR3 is TGTGCCAGCATCGCCCAGGGAACTGGAAACACCATATATTTT.

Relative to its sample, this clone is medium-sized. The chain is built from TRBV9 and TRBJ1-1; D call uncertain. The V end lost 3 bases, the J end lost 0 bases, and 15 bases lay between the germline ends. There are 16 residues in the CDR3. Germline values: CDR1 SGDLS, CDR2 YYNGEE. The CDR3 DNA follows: TGTGCCAGCAGCGCGGGTGAAGCCGTCATGAACACTGAAGCTTTCTTT. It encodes CASSAGEAVMNTEAFF.

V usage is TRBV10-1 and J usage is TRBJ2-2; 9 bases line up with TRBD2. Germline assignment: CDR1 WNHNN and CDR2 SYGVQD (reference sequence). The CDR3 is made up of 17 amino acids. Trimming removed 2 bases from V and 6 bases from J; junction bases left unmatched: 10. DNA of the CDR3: TGCGCCAGCAGTGAGCCTTTAGCGGGAGAAATGGCCGGGGAGCTGTTTTTT. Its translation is CASSEPLAGEMAGELFF.

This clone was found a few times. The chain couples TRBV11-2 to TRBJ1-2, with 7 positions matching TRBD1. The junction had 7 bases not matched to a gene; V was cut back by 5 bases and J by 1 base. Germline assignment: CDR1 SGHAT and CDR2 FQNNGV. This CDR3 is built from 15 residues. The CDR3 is CASSSRDRSNYGYTF. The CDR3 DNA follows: TGTGCCAGCAGCAGCCGGGACAGAAGTAACTATGGCTACACCTTC.

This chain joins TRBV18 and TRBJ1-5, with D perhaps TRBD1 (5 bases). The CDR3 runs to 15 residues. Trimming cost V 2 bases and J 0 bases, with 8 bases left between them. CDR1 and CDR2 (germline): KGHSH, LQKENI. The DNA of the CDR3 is TGTGCCAGCTCACCAACAGGTAATAGCAATCAGCCCCAGCATTTT. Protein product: CASSPTGNSNQPQHF.

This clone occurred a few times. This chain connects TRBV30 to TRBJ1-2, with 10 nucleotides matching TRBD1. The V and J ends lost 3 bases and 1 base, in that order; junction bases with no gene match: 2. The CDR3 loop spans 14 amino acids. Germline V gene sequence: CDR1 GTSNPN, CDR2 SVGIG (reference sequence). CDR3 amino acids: CAWRGTGDNYGYTF. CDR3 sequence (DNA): TGTGCCTGGAGAGGGACAGGGGATAACTATGGCTACACCTTC.

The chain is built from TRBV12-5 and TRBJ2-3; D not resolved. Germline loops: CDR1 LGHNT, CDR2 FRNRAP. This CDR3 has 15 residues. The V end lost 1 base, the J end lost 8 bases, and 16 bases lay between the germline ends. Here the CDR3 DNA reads TGTGCTAGTGGTTTGGACAGAATCCACCTTGGTACGCAGTATTTT. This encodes CASGLDRIHLGTQYF. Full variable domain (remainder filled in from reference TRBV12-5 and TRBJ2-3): DARVTQTPRHKVTEMGQEVTMRCQPILGHNTVFWYRQTMMQGLELLAYFRNRAPLDDSGMPKDRFSAEMPDATLATLKIQPSEPRDSAVYFCASGLDRIHLGTQYFGPGTRLTVL.